This TCR beta chain was retrieved from a study of blood T cell repertoires in COVID-19. For the study at large: Material from acute and convalescent COVID-19 was sourced from the United States, Italy and Spain. Sources were T cells, B-cell-depleted T cells, or PBMCs; the material itself was cDNA or gDNA.

Original analysis: The assay estimated nucleated cells by amplifying reference gene primers. Only in-frame clones appear in the TCRdb table, and some are missing; sequencing was by immunoSEQ multiplex PCR. V and J calls plus clone size are reproduced from that table; the DNA served to infer D and trimming. Among about 120,000 clones, 84% were seen once, and the ten largest hold about 8.1%. CDR3 size: 15 residues. Germline CDR1 and CDR2: MRHNA and SNTAGT. V was cut by 2 bases and J by 4 bases, with 12 bases left in between. Sequenced sample: peripheral blood. This TCR was sampled from a woman aged 40 to 50 with acute or convalescent COVID-19. This chain uses TRBV6-4 with TRBJ2-1; D may be TRBD1 (8 bases). CDR3 DNA sequence: TGTGCCAGCAGTGACAAACAGGGGGGGTACAATGAGCAGTTCTTC. Translation: CASSDKQGGYNEQFF.